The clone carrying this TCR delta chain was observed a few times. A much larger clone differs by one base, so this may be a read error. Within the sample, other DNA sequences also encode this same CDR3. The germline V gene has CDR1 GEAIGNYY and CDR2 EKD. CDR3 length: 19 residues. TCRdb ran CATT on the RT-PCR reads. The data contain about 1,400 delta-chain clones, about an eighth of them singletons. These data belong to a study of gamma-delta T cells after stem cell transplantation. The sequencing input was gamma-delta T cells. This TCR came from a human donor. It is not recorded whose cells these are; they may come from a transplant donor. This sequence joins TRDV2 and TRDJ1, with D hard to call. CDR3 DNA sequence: TGTGCCTGCGACACTGTCGGAGGGCGCACACAACTACTCACCGATAAACTCATCTTT. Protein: CACDTVGGRTQLLTDKLIF.